This entry lists 10 T cell receptor beta chains sequenced from one sample in a study of cytomegalovirus exposure and HLA in healthy donors. PCR was performed using 60 Vbeta and 13 Jbeta primers. Sequencing was performed with immunoSEQ multiplex PCR; in TCRdb, only in-frame clones are kept and a portion is missing. The sample records some 130,000 clones, roughly 75% being singletons. Sequencing was done on a sample of PBMCs. All receptors come from a man under 40 in good health.

The chain recombines TRBV2 with TRBJ2-1; 10 positions agree with TRBD2. The CDR3 contains 14 residues. The germline V gene encodes CDR1 SNHLY and CDR2 FYNNEI. V was clipped by 7 bases and J by 12 bases; unmatched bases: 12. CDR3 coding DNA: TGTGCCAGCACCGGACTAGCGGAAAAGAGGGGGCAGTTCTTC. Protein: CASTGLAEKRGQFF. The full variable domain, rest sourced from reference TRBV2 and TRBJ2-1, is EPEVTQTPSHQVTQMGQEVILRCVPISNHLYFYWYRQILGQKVEFLVSFYNNEISEKSEIFDDQFSVERPDGSNFTLKIRSTKLEDSAMYFCASTGLAEKRGQFFGPGTRLTVL.

This sequence joins TRBV15 and TRBJ2-7; D is ambiguous. The CDR3 is 14 amino acids. The germline CDR1 and CDR2 sequences are LNHNV and YYDKDF (reference sequence). V shed 1 base and J shed 6 bases, with 13 bases lying between them. The CDR3, as DNA: TGTGCCACCAGCAGAGTTGCGTCTGTGGTCGAGCAGTACTTC. This gives the protein CATSRVASVVEQYF.

The sample holds a few counts of this clone. The genes are TRBV6-1 and TRBJ1-1; 7 positions agree with TRBD1. The germline gives CDR1 MNHNS, CDR2 SASEGT. J was trimmed by 2 bases and V by 10 bases; bases with no gene match: 7. This CDR3 is built from 13 residues. The CDR3 DNA follows: TGTGCCACGTCCGGGACAGAAAACACTGAAGCTTTCTTT. It is translated as CATSGTENTEAFF.

In the case of this clone: One end of the junction is discordant with germline, which a read error may explain. The CDR3 DNA reads as TGTGCTAGCAGCTTCGGACAGGGGGCCGGCGGGGCCAACGTCCTGACTTTC. Amino acids: CASSFGQGAGGANVLTF. The chain combines TRBV7-7 with TRBJ2-6, with 11 positions matching TRBD1. Per germline, CDR1 SSHAT and CDR2 FNYEAQ (reference sequence). The CDR3 is 17 amino acids.

CDR3 residues: CASRDRGPPTF. The CDR3 DNA sequence: TGTGCCAGCAGAGACAGGGGGCCACCAACCTTC. V is TRBV11-3 and J is TRBJ1-2, with 10 bases fitting TRBD1. The CDR3 is 11 residues long. Per the germline V gene, CDR1 is SGHNT and CDR2 is YENEEA. V shed 6 bases and J 14 bases; nucleotides not matched to a gene: 6.

The chain carries TRBV7-8 and TRBJ2-7; TRBD1 might be the D (6 bases). Trimming shortened V by 2 bases and J by 5 bases, and 10 bases separated the two germline ends. Germline CDR1 and CDR2: SGHVS and FQNEAQ. The CDR3 contains 13 residues. The CDR3 DNA sequence: TGTGCCAGCAGCTTAAACAGGGTAGACGAGCAGTACTTC. Translating gives CASSLNRVDEQYF.

This clone was recorded a few times. The junction does not match germline at one end; this may be a read error. This chain uses TRBV7-9 with TRBJ2-7; TRBD2 matches 7 bases. The CDR3 loop spans 14 amino acids. Germline values: CDR1 SEHNR, CDR2 FQNEAQ (reference sequence). The CDR3 is CSSSPSGTGDEQYF. The CDR3 DNA reads as TGTTCCAGCAGCCCAAGCGGGACCGGCGACGAGCAGTACTTC.

The CDR3 bases are TGTGCCAGCAAGGGAGAAGGAGGTGAGCAGTTCTTC. This encodes CASKGEGGEQFF. The gene calls are TRBV2 and TRBJ2-1, with a weak D call TRBD2 (5 bases). CDR3 length: 12 residues. V lost 7 bases and J lost 9, with 13 bases in between. Germline assignment: CDR1 SNHLY and CDR2 FYNNEI.

The genes are TRBV5-1 and TRBJ2-7; the D gene is possibly TRBD1 (6 bases). There are 14 residues in the CDR3. In germline, CDR1 is SGHRS, CDR2 YFSETQ. V lost 3 bases to trimming and J lost 6 bases, with 16 bases between them. In nucleotides, the CDR3 is TGCGCCAGCAGCTCAACAGGGAGATTGTTCGAGCAGTACTTC. Translating it yields CASSSTGRLFEQYF.

The chain combines TRBV6-5 with TRBJ1-4; D gene uncertain. With 2 bases removed from V and 6 bases from J, the gap between germline ends came to 10 bases. The CDR3 length is 14 residues. Germline V gene sequence: CDR1 MNHEY, CDR2 SVGAGI. The CDR3 here is CASSYRDKDEKLFF. CDR3 nucleotide sequence: TGTGCCAGCAGTTACCGGGATAAAGATGAAAAACTGTTTTTT.